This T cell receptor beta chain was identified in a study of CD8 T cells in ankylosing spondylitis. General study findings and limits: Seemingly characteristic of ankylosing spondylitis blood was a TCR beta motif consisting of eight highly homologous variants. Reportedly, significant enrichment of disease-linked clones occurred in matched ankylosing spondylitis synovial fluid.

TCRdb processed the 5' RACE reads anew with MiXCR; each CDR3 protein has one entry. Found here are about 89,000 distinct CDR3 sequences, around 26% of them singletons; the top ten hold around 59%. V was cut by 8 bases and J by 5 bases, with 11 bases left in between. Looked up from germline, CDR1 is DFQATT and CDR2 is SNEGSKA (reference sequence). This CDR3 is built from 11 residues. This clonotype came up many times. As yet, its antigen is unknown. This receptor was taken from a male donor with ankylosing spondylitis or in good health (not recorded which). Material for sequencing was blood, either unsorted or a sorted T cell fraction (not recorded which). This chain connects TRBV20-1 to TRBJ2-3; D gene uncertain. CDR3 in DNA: TGCAGTTCGGAAGCCCAAGATACGCAGTATTTT. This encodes CSSEAQDTQYF.